What follows is one T cell receptor beta chain and its context. Its cognate antigen has yet to be identified. Per-nucleotide qualities are absent, and no much larger clonotype sits a single base away. The data were obtained in a study of T cell changes during pregnancy in multiple sclerosis (dated by TCRdb to about 2019). For the wider study: In women with multiple sclerosis, the researchers looked at how the T cell repertoire shifted as pregnancy progressed.

The library was made by the immunoSEQ multiplex PCR assay. TCRdb mirrors the immuneACCESS table, restricted to in-frame sequences. Some clones are absent from its copies; in checked studies, under half trace to an unresolved V gene, and the reason for the others is unknown. The sample records about 40,000 clones, 80% to 90% of which are singletons. The ten most abundant clones make up roughly 0.53% of the sample. The sequence was collected from a female donor with multiple sclerosis, enrolled in a pregnancy study. This material consisted of CD4+ T cells from peripheral blood mononuclear cells, taken in the first trimester of pregnancy.

The CDR3 has the sequence CASSLGRGIQKSTEAFF. The DNA reads as follows: TGTGCCAGCAGCTTAGGCAGGGGCATACAAAAATCCACTGAAGCTTTCTTT. The rearranged chain carries TRBV7-9 and TRBJ1-1; TRBD1 is a weak D gene call, 6 bases matching. At the junction V is shortened by 1 base and J by 4 bases, with 19 bases in between. CDR1 and CDR2, per the germline V gene (reference sequence), are SEHNR and FQNEAQ. The CDR3, from cysteine to phenylalanine, totals 17 residues. The retained sequence is limited to the CDR3, 51 bases, with the frame set at the first base.